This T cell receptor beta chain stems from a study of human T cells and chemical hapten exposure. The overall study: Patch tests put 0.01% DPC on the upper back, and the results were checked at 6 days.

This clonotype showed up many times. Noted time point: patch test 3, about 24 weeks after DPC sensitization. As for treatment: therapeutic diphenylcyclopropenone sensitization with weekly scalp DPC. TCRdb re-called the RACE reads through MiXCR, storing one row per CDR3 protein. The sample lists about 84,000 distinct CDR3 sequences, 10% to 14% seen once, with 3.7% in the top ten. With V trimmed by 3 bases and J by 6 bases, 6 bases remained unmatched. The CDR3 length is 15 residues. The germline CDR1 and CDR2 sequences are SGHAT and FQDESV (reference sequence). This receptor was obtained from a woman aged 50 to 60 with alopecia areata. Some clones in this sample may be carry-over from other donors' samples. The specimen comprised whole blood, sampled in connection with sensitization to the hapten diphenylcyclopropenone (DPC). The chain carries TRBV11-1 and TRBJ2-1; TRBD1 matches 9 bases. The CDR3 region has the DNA TGTGCCAGCAGCTTGGACAGGGGCCATTCCAATGAGCAGTTCTTC. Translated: CASSLDRGHSNEQFF.